Listed here are 9 T cell receptor beta chains from one sample, sequenced in a study of lymphopenia after photon versus proton radiotherapy. Sequenced by immunoSEQ multiplex PCR; TCRdb stores in-frame clones only, minus some. The table has 65,000 to 75,000 clones, 87% seen once; the top ten hold under 14%. The specimen comprised peripheral blood, sampled from a patient treated with proton-based radiotherapy. All receptors derive from a man older than 75 with esophageal cancer.

V usage is TRBV6-1 and J usage is TRBJ2-1; D is undetermined. V lost 6 bases to trimming and J lost 3 bases, with 3 bases between them. In germline, CDR1 is MNHNS, CDR2 SASEGT. The CDR3 has 11 residues. This CDR3 is CASRLYNEQFF. In nucleotides, the CDR3 is TGTGCCAGCAGACTCTACAATGAGCAGTTCTTC.

The CDR3 DNA is TGTGCCATCAGAGAGGGGGGAGCAAATGAGCAGTTCTTC. Translated: CAIREGGANEQFF. The V and J genes are TRBV10-3 and TRBJ2-1; D may be TRBD1 or TRBD2 (6 bases each). This CDR3 comprises 13 residues. The V gene's germline CDR1 is ENHRY and CDR2 SYGVKD. The V and J ends lost 6 bases and 7 bases respectively, with 13 bases between them.

V usage is TRBV2 and J usage is TRBJ1-4; the match to TRBD1 covers 7 bases. Germline V lookup: CDR1 SNHLY, CDR2 FYNNEI. The junction had 4 bases not matched to a gene; V was cut back by 2 bases and J by 1 base. CDR3 length: 16 amino acids. The DNA for the CDR3 is TGTGCCAGCAGTGAAACAGGGGCGGGAACTAATGAAAAACTGTTTTTT. Translating gives CASSETGAGTNEKLFF. Drawing the rest from reference TRBV2 and TRBJ1-4, the complete variable domain is EPEVTQTPSHQVTQMGQEVILRCVPISNHLYFYWYRQILGQKVEFLVSFYNNEISEKSEIFDDQFSVERPDGSNFTLKIRSTKLEDSAMYFCASSETGAGTNEKLFFGSGTQLSVL.

The rearrangement links TRBV10-1 to TRBJ2-7, with 10 bases aligning to TRBD2. Looked up from germline, CDR1 is WNHNN and CDR2 is SYGVQD (reference sequence). V shed 4 bases and J 7 bases; nucleotides not matched to a gene: 4. The CDR3 sequence is 13 residues long. CDR3 residues: CASSASGRGEQYF. The CDR3 DNA reads TGCGCCAGCAGTGCTAGCGGGAGAGGAGAGCAGTACTTC.

V usage is TRBV4-1 and J usage is TRBJ2-7, with D perhaps assigned TRBD1 or TRBD2 (5 bases each). This CDR3 contains 13 residues. The V end was cut by 9 bases, the J end by 4 bases, with 16 bases between. The germline V gene has CDR1 MGHRA and CDR2 YSYEKL. CDR3 DNA: TGCGCCAGTAGACAACTAGGGACGTACGAGCAGTACTTC. Its translation is CASRQLGTYEQYF.

This clone was seen only once. The chain carries TRBV19 and TRBJ2-7; 7 nucleotides agree with TRBD2. Trimming cost V 5 bases and J 1 base; bases outside gene matches: 11. This CDR3 has 16 amino acids. CDR1 and CDR2 from the germline V gene are LNHDA and SQIVND (reference sequence). CDR3 in amino acids: CASSAATSENSYEQYF. The CDR3 bases are TGTGCCAGTAGTGCCGCTACTAGCGAGAATTCCTACGAGCAGTACTTC.

The CDR3 DNA reads as TGTGCCAGCAGTAAACTCGGACAGCCGAACACTGAAGCTTTCTTT. It specifies CASSKLGQPNTEAFF. V usage is TRBV2 and J usage is TRBJ1-1, with D possibly matching TRBD1 (6 bases). The germline V and J ends were trimmed by 5 bases and 1 base, with 14 bases remaining between them. From germline, CDR1 is SNHLY and CDR2 FYNNEI. CDR3 size: 15 residues. The full variable domain, its missing parts supplied by reference TRBV2 and TRBJ1-1, is EPEVTQTPSHQVTQMGQEVILRCVPISNHLYFYWYRQILGQKVEFLVSFYNNEISEKSEIFDDQFSVERPDGSNFTLKIRSTKLEDSAMYFCASSKLGQPNTEAFFGQGTRLTVV.

This chain uses TRBV7-2 with TRBJ1-6; D is unclear. Per germline, CDR1 SGHTA and CDR2 FQGNSA. Trimming took 5 bases from V and 0 from J, leaving 5 bases between them. This CDR3 region has 14 residues. CDR3 bases: TGTGCCAGCAGCCAAAACTCCTATAATTCACCCCTCCACTTT. It encodes CASSQNSYNSPLHF.

The chain joins TRBV5-1 to TRBJ2-3; the D is unclear. The CDR3 extends over 13 amino acids. Germline-derived CDR1 and CDR2 are SGHRS and YFSETQ. Trimming took off 0 bases at V and 5 bases at J, with 7 bases between the two ends. CDR3: CASSLDAKDTQYF. DNA of the CDR3: TGCGCCAGCAGCTTGGATGCCAAAGATACGCAGTATTTT.